Presented here are 16 T cell receptor beta chains from one specimen sequenced in a study of cytotoxic CD8 clonotypes in ibrutinib-treated CLL. Here immunoSEQ multiplex PCR was the method, and the copy in TCRdb shows in-frame clones only, minus some. The sample has 270,000 or so clones, less than 85% seen once. The source was PBMCs, collected at disease progression, from a patient treated with ibrutinib. Receptors originate from a human donor with chronic lymphocytic leukemia.

This clone was seen once. The V call is TRBV5-4, the J call TRBJ2-2; TRBD2 matches 8 bases. This CDR3 is built from 14 residues. The germline V gene encodes CDR1 SGHNT and CDR2 YYREEE (reference sequence). V trimming: 5 bases; J trimming: 7 bases; junction bases outside the gene matches: 7. Written as DNA, the CDR3 is TGTGCCAGCAGACCTAGCGGGTGGGGCGGGGAGCTGTTTTTT. This gives the protein CASRPSGWGGELFF.

This chain uses TRBV7-6 with TRBJ2-1; 7 bases line up with TRBD1. V lost 4 bases to trimming and J lost 8 bases; unmatched junction nucleotides: 2. The CDR3 consists of 12 residues. Germline V gives CDR1 SGHVS, CDR2 FNYEAQ. The CDR3 coding sequence is TGTGCCAGCAGCTCACAGGGGTATGAGCAGTTCTTC. Its translation is CASSSQGYEQFF.

The chain has TRBV7-2 and TRBJ2-2; 9 bases agree with TRBD2. The junction had 6 bases not matched to a gene; V was cut back by 4 bases and J by 6 bases. Germline V gene data show CDR1 as SGHTA and CDR2 as FQGNSA. The CDR3 has 15 amino acids. CDR3 bases: TGTGCCAGCAGCTCCGCTAGCGGGATTTCCGGGGAGCTGTTTTTT. This sequence encodes CASSSASGISGELFF.

This sequence joins TRBV5-1 and TRBJ1-2, with 8 nucleotides matching TRBD1. The CDR3 is 13 residues long. CDR1 is SGHRS, CDR2 YFSETQ, per germline. Trimming cost V 9 bases and J 2 bases; bases outside gene matches: 6. CDR3 DNA sequence: TGCGCCACCCGACAGGGGATGAACTATGGCTACACCTTC. This sequence encodes CATRQGMNYGYTF.

The V and J genes are TRBV7-9 and TRBJ1-2, with D tentatively TRBD1 (5 bases). CDR1 is SEHNR and CDR2 is FQNEAQ in the germline V gene (reference sequence). The germline V and J ends were trimmed by 0 bases and 2 bases, with 10 bases remaining between them. There are 15 residues in the CDR3. The CDR3 reads CASSLAAGPNYGYTF. In DNA form, the CDR3 reads TGTGCCAGCAGCTTAGCGGCAGGGCCCAACTATGGCTACACCTTC.

The gene calls are TRBV29-1 and TRBJ1-2, with a possible D match to TRBD1 (5 bases). Germline V CDR1 and CDR2: SQVTM, ANQGSEA. This CDR3 is 13 amino acids long. The V end lost 5 bases, the J end lost 1 base, and 11 bases lay between the germline ends. CDR3 coding DNA: TGCAGCGTTAAGGGGAGGCTTAACTATGGCTACACCTTC. Translated: CSVKGRLNYGYTF. The full variable domain, completed using reference TRBV29-1 and TRBJ1-2, is SAVISQKPSRDICQRGTSLTIQCQVDSQVTMMFWYRQQPGQSLTLIATANQGSEATYESGFVIDKFPISRPNLTFSTLTVSNMSPEDSSIYLCSVKGRLNYGYTFGSGTRLTVV.

The chain is built from TRBV7-2 and TRBJ1-2; D gene ambiguous. Trimming removed 4 bases at V and 4 bases at J, with 10 bases between. Germline CDR1 and CDR2: SGHTA and FQGNSA. The CDR3 is made up of 13 amino acids. The CDR3 reads CASSSSYGYGYTF. CDR3 sequence (DNA): TGTGCCAGCAGCTCCTCGTACGGCTATGGCTACACCTTC. The full variable domain, completed using reference TRBV7-2 and TRBJ1-2, is GAGVSQSPSNKVTEKGKDVELRCDPISGHTALYWYRQSLGQGLEFLIYFQGNSAPDKSGLPSDRFSAERTGGSVSTLTIQRTQQEDSAVYLCASSSSYGYGYTFGSGTRLTVV.

In its sample, this clone was seen many times. V gene TRBV7-3 combines with J gene TRBJ1-2, with D possibly matching TRBD1 (5 bases). With 4 bases removed from V and 7 bases from J, the gap between germline ends came to 13 bases. The length of the CDR3 is 13 residues. Germline V lookup: CDR1 SGHTA, CDR2 FQGTGA. CDR3 loop: CASSSGTGSGYTF. The CDR3 nucleotides are TGTGCCAGCAGCTCCGGGACTGGTTCTGGCTACACCTTC.

The V gene is TRBV6-5, the J gene TRBJ2-7, with 7 bases that match TRBD2. The V segment lost 2 bases and the J segment 3 bases; nucleotides outside the gene matches: 4. The CDR3 is 14 residues long. Germline V gene data show CDR1 as MNHEY and CDR2 as SVGAGI. This chain's CDR3 is CASSYTAGHYEQYF. DNA for the CDR3: TGTGCCAGCAGTTACACAGCGGGGCACTACGAGCAGTACTTC.

The CDR3 sequence is CASSLVPLIQGGNTIYF. The CDR3, as DNA: TGTGCCAGCAGCTTGGTCCCGCTCATCCAGGGAGGAAACACCATATATTTT. The chain has TRBV7-9 and TRBJ1-3; TRBD1 might be the D (5 bases). The CDR3 sequence is 17 residues long. V was shortened by 3 bases and J by 4 bases, with 19 bases between the two germline ends. Per the germline V gene, CDR1 is SEHNR and CDR2 is FQNEAQ (reference sequence).

This clone was seen only a few times. The rearrangement links TRBV27 to TRBJ1-2; 7 bases match TRBD1. The V and J ends lost 5 bases and 0 bases, in that order; junction bases with no gene match: 3. CDR3 length: 14 amino acids. Germline V lookup: CDR1 MNHEY, CDR2 SMNVEV (reference sequence). This CDR3 is CASSEQGSNYGYTF. DNA for the CDR3: TGTGCCAGCAGTGAACAGGGGTCTAACTATGGCTACACCTTC.

This chain connects TRBV9 to TRBJ1-2, with 9 bases fitting TRBD1. V gave up 1 base and J gave up 4 bases; unmatched junction bases: 8. The germline V gene encodes CDR1 SGDLS and CDR2 YYNGEE. This CDR3 spans 16 amino acids. The CDR3 nucleotides are TGTGCCAGCAGCGTACCTCAAGACAGGGGGGGCTATGGCTACACCTTC. Protein: CASSVPQDRGGYGYTF.

V is TRBV1 and J is TRBJ1-5; the table gives TRBD1 as D, unverified against the DNA. TRBV1 is a listed pseudogene. The CDR3 spans 15 residues. In DNA, the CDR3 is TGCACCAGCAGCCAGGAGGACAGGGGAAATCAGCCCCAGCATTTT. Translating gives CTSSQEDRGNQPQHF.

V usage is TRBV15 and J usage is TRBJ1-5; a weak D match, TRBD1 (6 bases). The germline V gene encodes CDR1 LNHNV and CDR2 YYDKDF (reference sequence). V lost 1 base and J 4 bases, leaving 11 bases between the germline ends. This CDR3 spans 15 amino acids. In DNA form, the CDR3 reads TGTGCCACCAGCAGAGTCAGGGGAGGGAATCAGCCCCAGCATTTT. It yields the protein CATSRVRGGNQPQHF.

The V gene is TRBV6-5, the J gene TRBJ1-4; D unclear. This CDR3 has 13 amino acids. V lost 2 bases to trimming and J lost 7 bases, with 8 bases between them. Germline CDR1 reads MNHEY; CDR2 reads SVGAGI. DNA of the CDR3: TGTGCCAGCAGTTACGGGTGGGGTGAAAAACTGTTTTTT. Translating gives CASSYGWGEKLFF.

This clone was picked up a small number of times. The CDR3 spells CASSPMADTEAFF. Here the CDR3 DNA reads TGTGCCAGCTCACCAATGGCTGACACTGAAGCTTTCTTT. V usage is TRBV18 and J usage is TRBJ1-1; D is unclear. Trimming pared 2 bases from V and 3 bases from J, leaving 7 bases between. The germline gives CDR1 KGHSH, CDR2 LQKENI. The CDR3 contains 13 residues.